Below are 5 T cell receptor beta chains sequenced from a single sample in a study of blood T cell repertoires in COVID-19 (dated by TCRdb to 2018 to 2021). Libraries were prepared through the immunoSEQ multiplex PCR assay. This is the immuneACCESS table as TCRdb keeps it, with only in-frame sequences that have V and J called. A part of the clones is gone; compared with another copy, unresolved V genes explain less than half, and the rest is unexplained. The sample table holds some 250,000 clones, of which less than 90% were seen once. The ten largest clones take up approximately 12% of the sample. Material: peripheral blood. The receptors stem from a woman in her 30s with COVID-19, enrolled during active disease.

This chain links TRBV7-9 with TRBJ2-5, with TRBD2 identical over 8 bases. Trimming took 4 bases from V and 4 from J; bases not matched to a gene: 8. Germline CDR1 reads SEHNR; CDR2 reads FQNEAQ (reference sequence). The CDR3 spans 15 residues. The CDR3 loop is CASSYGTRDGETQYF. The CDR3 DNA follows: TGTGCCAGCAGCTATGGGACTAGAGATGGAGAGACCCAGTACTTC.

This chain links TRBV3-1 (or the pseudogene TRBV3-2) with TRBJ1-2; possible D gene TRBD1, 5 bases. The CDR3 loop spans 14 amino acids. The V end lost 4 bases, the J end lost 0 bases, and 9 bases lay between the germline ends. Germline loops: CDR1 LGHDT, CDR2 YNNKEL (reference sequence). This CDR3 is CASSPGGSNYGYTF. CDR3 DNA: TGTGCCAGCAGCCCCGGGGGGTCTAACTATGGCTACACCTTC.

This chain uses TRBV13 with TRBJ2-7; possibly TRBD2 for D (8 bases). Germline V gives CDR1 PRHDT, CDR2 FYEKMQ (reference sequence). V lost 4 bases, J lost 2 bases, and 24 bases lay in between. This CDR3 region has 18 residues. CDR3 coding DNA: TGTGCCAGCAGCTCCTTAGGGGGCCGGCGGGGGGACCCCTACGAGCAGTACTTC. This codes for CASSSLGGRRGDPYEQYF.

CDR3 residues: CASSRTGSTDTQYF. DNA for the CDR3: TGTGCCAGCAGCCGGACAGGGAGCACAGATACGCAGTATTTT. This sequence joins TRBV2 and TRBJ2-3, with TRBD1 identical over 8 bases. The germline V gene encodes CDR1 SNHLY and CDR2 FYNNEI. V trimming: 6 bases; J trimming: 0 bases; junction bases outside the gene matches: 2. This CDR3 contains 14 residues. The whole variable domain, filled in from reference TRBV2 and TRBJ2-3, reads EPEVTQTPSHQVTQMGQEVILRCVPISNHLYFYWYRQILGQKVEFLVSFYNNEISEKSEIFDDQFSVERPDGSNFTLKIRSTKLEDSAMYFCASSRTGSTDTQYFGPGTRLTVL.

The rearrangement joins TRBV2 to TRBJ2-2; 10 positions match TRBD1. CDR1 is SNHLY, CDR2 FYNNEI, per germline. Trimming at V came to 11 bases and at J to 4 bases, leaving 10 bases not matched to a gene. The CDR3 length is 15 residues. The CDR3 sequence is CACRRQGASTGELFF. The DNA for the CDR3 is TGTGCCTGCCGTCGACAGGGGGCAAGCACCGGGGAGCTGTTTTTT.